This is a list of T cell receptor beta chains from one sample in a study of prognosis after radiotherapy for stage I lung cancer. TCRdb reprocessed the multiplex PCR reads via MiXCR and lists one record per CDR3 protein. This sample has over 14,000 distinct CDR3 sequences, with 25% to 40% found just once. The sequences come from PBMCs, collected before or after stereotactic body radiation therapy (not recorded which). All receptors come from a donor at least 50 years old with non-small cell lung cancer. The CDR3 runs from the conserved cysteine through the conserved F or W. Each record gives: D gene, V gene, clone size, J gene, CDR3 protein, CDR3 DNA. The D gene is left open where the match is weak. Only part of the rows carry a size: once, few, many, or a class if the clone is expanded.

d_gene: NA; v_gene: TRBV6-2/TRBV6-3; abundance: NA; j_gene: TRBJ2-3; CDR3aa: CASSCGGFGTQYF; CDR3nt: TGTGCCAGCAGTTGCGGTGGTTTTGGTACGCAGTATTTT
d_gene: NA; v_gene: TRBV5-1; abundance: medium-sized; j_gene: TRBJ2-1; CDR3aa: CASSTGFSSYNEQFF; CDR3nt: TGCGCCAGCAGCACAGGGTTTAGCTCCTACAATGAGCAGTTCTTC
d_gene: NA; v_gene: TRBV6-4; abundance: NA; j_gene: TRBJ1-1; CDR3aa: CASSPEGVNTEAFF; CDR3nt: TGTGCCAGCAGCCCGGAGGGGGTAAACACTGAAGCTTTCTTT
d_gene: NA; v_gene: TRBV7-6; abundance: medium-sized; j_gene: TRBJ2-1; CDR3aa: CASSLRGGTTPSYNEQFF; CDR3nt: TGTGCCAGCAGCCTTCGGGGTGGAACTACCCCCTCCTACAATGAGCAGTTCTTC
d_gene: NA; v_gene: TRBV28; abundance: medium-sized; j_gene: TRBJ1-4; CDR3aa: CASSLSGWATNEKLFF; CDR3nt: TGTGCCAGCAGTTTATCAGGGTGGGCAACTAATGAAAAACTGTTTTTT
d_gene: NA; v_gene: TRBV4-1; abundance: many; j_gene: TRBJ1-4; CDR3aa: CASSLSDRSNEKLFF; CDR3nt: TGCGCCAGCAGCCTCTCGGACCGATCTAATGAAAAACTGTTTTTT
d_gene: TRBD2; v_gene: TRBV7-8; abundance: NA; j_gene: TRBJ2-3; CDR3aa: CASSLRFTSGTDTQYF; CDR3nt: TGTGCCAGCAGCTTAAGGTTTACTAGCGGCACAGATACGCAGTATTTT
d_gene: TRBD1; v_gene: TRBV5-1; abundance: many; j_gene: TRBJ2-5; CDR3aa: CASSPGRTGILETQYF; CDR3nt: TGCGCCAGCAGCCCGGGGCGGACAGGGATTCTGGAGACCCAGTACTTC
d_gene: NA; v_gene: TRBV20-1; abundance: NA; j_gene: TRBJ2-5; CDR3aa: CSASPGRGRGETQYF; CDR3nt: TGCAGTGCTAGTCCGGGTAGGGGGAGAGGAGAGACCCAGTACTTC
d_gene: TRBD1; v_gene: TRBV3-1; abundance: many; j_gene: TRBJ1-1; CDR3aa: CASSQGPRRGGNTEAFF; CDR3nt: TGTGCTAGCAGCCAAGGTCCACGCAGGGGGGGGAACACTGAAGCTTTCTTT
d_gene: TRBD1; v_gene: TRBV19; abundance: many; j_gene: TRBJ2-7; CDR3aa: CASSSRTGGADEQYF; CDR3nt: TGTGCCAGTAGTAGCCGGACAGGGGGCGCGGACGAGCAGTACTTC
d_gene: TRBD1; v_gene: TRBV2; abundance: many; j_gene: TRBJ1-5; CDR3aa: CASSDQGASNQPQHF; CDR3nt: TGTGCCAGCAGTGACCAGGGGGCCAGCAATCAGCCCCAGCATTTT
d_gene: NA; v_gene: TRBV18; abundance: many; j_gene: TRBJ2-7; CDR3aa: CASSTGSHEQYF; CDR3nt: TGTGCCAGCTCAACTGGGTCCCACGAGCAGTACTTC
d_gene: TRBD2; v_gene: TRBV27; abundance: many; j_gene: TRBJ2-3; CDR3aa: CASSLTSGRRTDTQYF; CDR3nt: TGTGCCAGCAGTTTAACTAGCGGGAGGAGGACAGATACGCAGTATTTT
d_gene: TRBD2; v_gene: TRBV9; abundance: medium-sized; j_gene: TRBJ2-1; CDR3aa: CASGKAARLAPHNEQFF; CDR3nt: TGTGCCAGCGGAAAAGCTGCGAGACTAGCGCCACACAATGAGCAGTTCTTC
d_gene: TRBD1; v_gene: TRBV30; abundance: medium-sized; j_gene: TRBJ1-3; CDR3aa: CAWSRTGEGNTIYF; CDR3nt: TGTGCCTGGAGTCGGACAGGGGAAGGAAACACCATATATTTT
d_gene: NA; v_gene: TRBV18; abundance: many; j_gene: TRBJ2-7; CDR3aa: CASSPWKVNHEQYF; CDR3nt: TGTGCCAGCTCACCGTGGAAGGTTAATCACGAGCAGTACTTC
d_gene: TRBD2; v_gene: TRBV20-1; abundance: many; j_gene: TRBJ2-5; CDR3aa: CSARRRGLEETQYF; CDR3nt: TGCAGTGCTAGAAGAAGAGGACTAGAAGAGACCCAGTACTTC
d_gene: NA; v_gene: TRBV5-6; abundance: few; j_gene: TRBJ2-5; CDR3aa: CASSFESRTQYF; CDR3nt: TGTGCCAGCAGCTTCGAGTCTAGGACCCAGTACTTC
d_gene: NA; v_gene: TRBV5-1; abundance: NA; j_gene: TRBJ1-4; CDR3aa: CASSLGRGATNEKLFF; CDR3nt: TGCGCCAGCAGCTTGGGGAGGGGTGCAACTAATGAAAAACTGTTTTTT
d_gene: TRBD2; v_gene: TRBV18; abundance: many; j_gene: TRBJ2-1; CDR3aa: CAITRTSGSYNEQFF; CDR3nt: TGTGCCATTACCAGGACTAGCGGATCCTACAATGAGCAGTTCTTC
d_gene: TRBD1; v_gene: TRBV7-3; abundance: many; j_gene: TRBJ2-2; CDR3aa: CASSSTGINTGELFF; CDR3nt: TGTGCCAGCAGCTCGACAGGGATCAACACCGGGGAGCTGTTTTTT